This T cell receptor (beta chain) was retrieved from a study of cytomegalovirus exposure and HLA in healthy donors. This clone appeared a single time. Its specificity is not known. Study findings and constraints: The finding came from a later analysis; first-cohort TCR clusters tended to co-occur in the approximately 120 validation repertoires. As was reported, the classifier diagnosed cytomegalovirus status with high specificity and sensitivity.

Clones were read by immunoSEQ multiplex PCR, and TCRdb kept only the in-frame ones, dropping some. This sample carries 200,000 to 250,000 clones, around four fifths of them seen once, and the ten largest clones take about 14%. The length of the CDR3 is 15 residues. Unmatched junction bases numbered 10, after V lost 7 bases and J lost 6 bases. Germline CDR1 is MNHEY and CDR2 is SVGAGI. The rearrangement uses TRBV6-5 and TRBJ1-2; 11 bases map to TRBD1. Material: PBMCs. The sequence derives from a woman in her thirties in good health and CMV-seropositive. CDR3 region: CASTLRTGGPDGYTF. CDR3 coding DNA: TGTGCCAGCACCTTACGGACAGGGGGCCCCGATGGCTACACCTTC.